The next 27 T cell receptor beta chains were all read from a single sample in a study of radiation and T cells in renal cell carcinoma. Time point specified: blood 2 weeks post-SBRT. Treatment defined: 15 Gy SBRT to primary tumor, nephrectomy 4 weeks later. Repertoires were generated with immunoSEQ multiplex PCR, while TCRdb's copy carries only in-frame clones and drops some. The top ten clones hold 1.5% to 2% of a sample with roughly 120,000 clones, 81% of them seen once. The sample here was blood, taken from a patient whose treatment included radiotherapy and nephrectomy. These receptors originate from a woman aged 55-70 years with renal cell carcinoma.

The rearrangement uses TRBV6-1 and TRBJ2-3; 7 bases are shared with TRBD1. V lost 6 bases and J lost 2; bases outside the gene matches: 8. CDR1 is MNHNS, CDR2 SASEGT, per germline. This CDR3 contains 15 residues. The CDR3 DNA sequence: TGTGCCAGCAGGGTCTTACAGGGGTACACAGATACGCAGTATTTT. Protein product: CASRVLQGYTDTQYF.

The CDR3 loop reads CASSGLAGIQETQYF. Here the CDR3 DNA reads TGTGCCAGCAGTGGGTTAGCGGGTATTCAAGAGACCCAGTACTTC. The J gene is TRBJ2-5, the V gene TRBV6-1; TRBD2 matches 7 bases. This CDR3 has 15 residues. Germline V CDR1 and CDR2: MNHNS, SASEGT. The V segment lost 4 bases and the J segment 2 bases; nucleotides outside the gene matches: 7.

The rearrangement joins TRBV6-6 to TRBJ1-3, with a tentative D call TRBD1 (6 bases). There are 14 residues in the CDR3. V lost 4 bases, J lost 1 base, and 8 bases lay in between. The germline CDR1 and CDR2 sequences are MNHNY and SVGAGI (reference sequence). The CDR3 nucleotides are TGTGCCAGCAGTTCCCAGGGGTCTGGAAACACCATATATTTT. This encodes CASSSQGSGNTIYF.

The chain couples TRBV5-1 to TRBJ2-7, with TRBD2 matching over 7 bases. The CDR3 totals 15 residues. V shed 5 bases and J 2 bases; nucleotides not matched to a gene: 10. The V gene's germline CDR1 is SGHRS and CDR2 YFSETQ. CDR3 bases: TGCGCCAGCAGGGTTTGGAGCGGGGAGACCTACGAGCAGTACTTC. It translates to CASRVWSGETYEQYF.

The chain carries TRBV6-4 and TRBJ2-5, with TRBD2 as a possible D gene (6 bases). CDR3 size: 14 residues. Looked up from germline, CDR1 is MRHNA and CDR2 is SNTAGT. Trimming cost V 5 bases and J 1 base, with 11 bases left between them. The CDR3 reads CASSKTAGQETQYF. The CDR3 region has the DNA TGTGCCAGCAGTAAGACAGCGGGCCAAGAGACCCAGTACTTC.

The CDR3 DNA reads as TGTGCCAGCAGTTTAGGCGGGACTACCTCCTACGAGCAGTACTTC. Protein product: CASSLGGTTSYEQYF. The chain links TRBV28 to TRBJ2-7; 7 nucleotides match TRBD2. Germline V gene lookup returns CDR1 MDHEN and CDR2 SYDVKM. The CDR3 loop spans 15 amino acids. With 2 bases clipped from V and 0 bases from J, the junction kept 4 bases outside the gene matches.

The J gene is TRBJ1-4, the V gene TRBV7-9, with a tentative D call TRBD1 (5 bases). Trimming shortened V by 1 base and J by 3 bases, and 18 bases separated the two germline ends. The CDR3 runs 18 residues. Germline V lookup: CDR1 SEHNR, CDR2 FQNEAQ (reference sequence). DNA of the CDR3: TGTGCCAGCAGCTTAGTCGGGTCCTTACAGGTCTCTAATGAAAAACTGTTTTTT. Translated: CASSLVGSLQVSNEKLFF.

In this sample, this clone turned up once. The chain is built from TRBV5-6 and TRBJ2-4; D is possibly TRBD1 (5 bases). Trimming took 3 bases from V and 8 from J, leaving 12 bases between them. Germline V gene sequence: CDR1 SGHDT, CDR2 YYEEEE. The CDR3 covers 13 residues. The CDR3 DNA sequence: TGTGCCAGCAGCTCGATTGGGGCAGACATTCAGTACTTC. Its translation: CASSSIGADIQYF. The variable domain in full, with the rest retrieved from reference TRBV5-6 and TRBJ2-4, is DAGVTQSPTHLIKTRGQQVTLRCSPKSGHDTVSWYQQALGQGPQFIFQYYEEEERQRGNFPDRFSGHQFPNYSSELNVNALLLGDSALYLCASSSIGADIQYFGAGTRLSVL.

This clone appeared once. The V call is TRBV9, the J call TRBJ1-6; no clear D gene. Per the germline V gene, CDR1 is SGDLS and CDR2 is YYNGEE. This CDR3 has 15 amino acids. V was trimmed by 2 bases and J by 3 bases, leaving 9 bases between them. The CDR3 loop reads CASSVFEGYNSPLHF. The CDR3 bases are TGTGCCAGCAGCGTTTTCGAGGGCTATAATTCACCCCTCCACTTT.

CDR3 amino acids: CASSYSSNYGYTF. The CDR3 nucleotides read TGTGCCAGCAGTTATAGCAGTAACTATGGCTACACCTTC. J is TRBJ1-2 and V is TRBV27; no reliable D call. The germline V gene encodes CDR1 MNHEY and CDR2 SMNVEV (reference sequence). The CDR3 is 13 amino acids. V was clipped by 4 bases and J by 1 base, with 7 bases between them.

This clone is a singleton in its sample. The V and J genes are TRBV19 and TRBJ2-4; 9 nucleotides align to TRBD1. The trim removed 10 bases at V and 0 bases at J, leaving 13 bases unmatched. There are 17 residues in the CDR3. Germline V gene lookup returns CDR1 LNHDA and CDR2 SQIVND (reference sequence). The CDR3 DNA is TGTGCCACCCTAGGACAGGGGACCCCTTTAGCCAAAAACATTCAGTACTTC. Its translation is CATLGQGTPLAKNIQYF.

The rearrangement joins TRBV7-3 to TRBJ1-5; a weak D match, TRBD1 (6 bases). Trimming removed 5 bases at V and 5 bases at J, with 10 bases between. There are 13 residues in the CDR3. Germline CDR1 reads SGHTA; CDR2 reads FQGTGA. In DNA form, the CDR3 reads TGTGCCAGCAGCCAGAACAGGGATCAGCCCCAGCATTTT. Translating gives CASSQNRDQPQHF.

This clone occurred a few times. This chain connects TRBV5-1 to TRBJ1-1, with D unclear. In germline, CDR1 is SGHRS, CDR2 YFSETQ. Trimming took off 0 bases at V and 4 bases at J, with 10 bases between the two ends. There are 14 residues in the CDR3. The CDR3 spells CASSLEREVTEAFF. CDR3 in DNA: TGCGCCAGCAGCTTGGAAAGGGAAGTCACTGAAGCTTTCTTT.

V and J are TRBV4-2 and TRBJ2-3, with a weak D call TRBD1 (6 bases). Germline CDR1 LGHNA, CDR2 YNFKEQ. Trimming removed 1 base at V and 0 bases at J, with 17 bases between. The CDR3 sequence is 18 residues long. This CDR3 reads CASSQGGGRAPSTDTQYF. The CDR3 nucleotides read TGTGCCAGCAGCCAAGGTGGGGGCCGGGCCCCCAGCACAGATACGCAGTATTTT.

This chain links TRBV7-2 with TRBJ1-1, with 7 bases that match TRBD1. Germline loops: CDR1 SGHTA, CDR2 FQGNSA. The CDR3 has 15 amino acids. Germline trimming cut 6 bases from V and 3 bases from J; bases unmatched to any gene: 10. The CDR3: CASSQDATGDTEAFF. CDR3 DNA: TGTGCCAGCAGTCAAGACGCTACAGGGGACACTGAAGCTTTCTTT. The entire variable domain, with the rest obtained from reference TRBV7-2 and TRBJ1-1, is as follows: GAGVSQSPSNKVTEKGKDVELRCDPISGHTALYWYRQSLGQGLEFLIYFQGNSAPDKSGLPSDRFSAERTGGSVSTLTIQRTQQEDSAVYLCASSQDATGDTEAFFGQGTRLTVV.

Only one count was recorded for this clone. The chain links TRBV15 to TRBJ1-1, with D unresolved. The germline gives CDR1 LNHNV, CDR2 YYDKDF (reference sequence). The CDR3 extends over 14 amino acids. Trimming took 0 bases from V and 7 from J, leaving 12 bases between them. In DNA form, the CDR3 reads TGTGCCACCAGCAGAGATCGGATAGGGAGTGAAGCTTTCTTT. This gives the protein CATSRDRIGSEAFF.

This chain uses TRBV28 with TRBJ2-7; D gene unclear. V lost 4 bases, J lost 2 bases, and 15 bases lay in between. This CDR3 is 15 amino acids long. In germline, CDR1 is MDHEN, CDR2 SYDVKM. This chain's CDR3 is CASSSLGRLTYEQYF. As DNA, the CDR3 is TGTGCCAGCAGTTCCCTCGGACGGCTTACCTACGAGCAGTACTTC.

The chain links TRBV5-6 to TRBJ1-2; 10 bases line up with TRBD1. The CDR3 has 15 amino acids. CDR1 is SGHDT, CDR2 YYEEEE, per germline. V dropped 3 bases and J dropped 7; count of bases not matched to a gene: 9. This CDR3 is CASSSWDRGLRGYTF. DNA of the CDR3: TGTGCCAGCAGCTCCTGGGACAGGGGCCTCCGTGGCTACACCTTC.

The rearrangement joins TRBV6-6 to TRBJ1-2; D is uncertain. Germline lookup yields CDR1 MNHNY and CDR2 SVGAGI (reference sequence). The V end was cut by 4 bases, the J end by 2 bases, with 14 bases between. The CDR3 runs 15 residues. The CDR3 nucleotides read TGTGCCAGCAGTTCCATGACCGGGAACAACTATGGCTACACCTTC. It codes for CASSSMTGNNYGYTF.

This chain links TRBV7-9 with TRBJ2-1; no firm D call. Trimming took off 3 bases at V and 6 bases at J, with 15 bases between the two ends. This CDR3 spans 15 amino acids. Germline CDR1 and CDR2: SEHNR and FQNEAQ (reference sequence). The CDR3 coding sequence is TGTGCCAGCAGCTTTATCTGGGGAACCTTCAATGAGCAGTTCTTC. Protein product: CASSFIWGTFNEQFF. The whole variable domain, filled in from reference TRBV7-9 and TRBJ2-1, reads DTGVSQNPRHKITKRGQNVTFRCDPISEHNRLYWYRQTLGQGPEFLTYFQNEAQLEKSRLLSDRFSAERPKGSFSTLEIQRTEQGDSAMYLCASSFIWGTFNEQFFGPGTRLTVL.

The chain recombines TRBV6-6 with TRBJ2-2; no clear D. The CDR3 totals 13 residues. Trimming removed 4 bases at V and 4 bases at J, with 7 bases between. Germline V gene lookup returns CDR1 MNHNY and CDR2 SVGAGI (reference sequence). CDR3 in amino acids: CASSSRSTGELFF. CDR3 sequence (DNA): TGTGCCAGCAGTTCCCGTAGCACCGGGGAGCTGTTTTTT.

The chain has TRBV19 and TRBJ2-3; 10 bases agree with TRBD1. Losses at the gene ends were 7 bases for V and 1 base for J; bases not matched to a gene: 8. CDR3 length equals 16 residues. Germline CDR1 is LNHDA and CDR2 is SQIVND (reference sequence). In DNA form, the CDR3 reads TGTGCCAGTACTCGGACAGGGGGGGTCGGCACAGATACGCAGTATTTT. Amino acids: CASTRTGGVGTDTQYF.

V gene TRBV5-4 combines with J gene TRBJ2-3; D possibly corresponds to TRBD2 (6 bases). CDR3 length equals 16 residues. Trimming pared 0 bases from V and 1 base from J, leaving 12 bases between. Germline V lookup: CDR1 SGHNT, CDR2 YYREEE (reference sequence). CDR3 region: CASSLDGSSGTDTQYF. In nucleotides, the CDR3 is TGTGCCAGCAGCTTGGATGGCTCTAGCGGCACAGATACGCAGTATTTT.

The chain joins TRBV28 to TRBJ2-7; tentatively, D is TRBD1 (6 bases). Trimming cost V 8 bases and J 5 bases, with 19 bases left between them. The germline CDR1 and CDR2 sequences are MDHEN and SYDVKM. The length of the CDR3 is 14 residues. The DNA for the CDR3 is TGTGCCAGCTCGGTGACAGGTTCTAACGACGAGCAGTACTTC. Protein product: CASSVTGSNDEQYF.

This clone has just one count. The chain carries TRBV18 and TRBJ1-5; D not certain. CDR3 length: 15 residues. CDR1 and CDR2 from the germline V gene are KGHSH and LQKENI. V shed 3 bases and J shed 0 bases, with 9 bases lying between them. The CDR3 DNA is TGTGCCAGCTCACCCCAGAGTAATAGCAATCAGCCCCAGCATTTT. This translates into CASSPQSNSNQPQHF.

The chain uses TRBV5-1 and TRBJ2-3; 11 bases line up with TRBD2. V gave up 3 bases and J gave up 3 bases; unmatched junction bases: 6. The CDR3 consists of 16 residues. Germline values: CDR1 SGHRS, CDR2 YFSETQ. CDR3 DNA sequence: TGCGCCAGCAGCTGGGGTTCTAGCGGGGGGACAGATACGCAGTATTTT. It specifies CASSWGSSGGTDTQYF.

V is TRBV5-1 and J is TRBJ1-6; D is unresolved. From germline, CDR1 is SGHRS and CDR2 YFSETQ. This CDR3 is 15 amino acids long. V gave up 7 bases and J gave up 6 bases, with 17 bases separating them. The CDR3 region is CASRSTSSVNSPLHF. The CDR3 DNA reads TGCGCCAGCCGCTCAACGTCCTCGGTTAATTCACCCCTCCACTTT.